This is a list of T cell receptor beta chains from one sample in a study of blood T cell repertoires in COVID-19. The repertoire was sequenced with immunoSEQ multiplex PCR; TCRdb's copy has only in-frame clones and lacks some. The sample has some 110,000 clones, roughly 80% seen once. The sequencing sample was made of peripheral blood. The origin of the receptors is a woman aged 70-85 years with acute or convalescent COVID-19. The CDR3 runs from the conserved cysteine through the conserved F or W. D genes are given only for firm matches. The size of a clone is reported for some rows only, either as once, few or many, or as a class for expanded clones.

TRBJ1-1	.	.	TRBV2	TGTGCCAGCGGGATTGGACAGCCGAACACTGAAGCTTTCTTT	CASGIGQPNTEAFF
TRBJ1-1	.	.	TRBV19	TGTGCCAGTAGTATTTGGGGCAGAGGGAACACTGAAGCTTTCTTT	CASSIWGRGNTEAFF
TRBJ1-1	many	TRBD1	TRBV29-1	TGCAGCGCCGGGCTCCTTAGGGGGCACACTGAAGCTTTCTTT	CSAGLLRGHTEAFF
TRBJ1-1	.	TRBD1	TRBV7-2	TGTGCCAGCAGCTCGGGACAGGGGAGATCCACTGAAGCTTTCTTT	CASSSGQGRSTEAFF
TRBJ2-7	.	.	TRBV4-1	TGCGCCAGCAGCCAAGCACCGCGGGGGCCAGGCGAGCAGTACTTC	CASSQAPRGPGEQYF
TRBJ2-3	.	TRBD2	TRBV5-6	TGTGCCAGCAGCTTTGCGCGGGGGGATACGCAGTATTTT	CASSFARGDTQYF
TRBJ2-7	once	.	TRBV10-1	TGCGCCAGCAGTGACCCTTCACTAGGGTCCCACGAGCAGTACTTC	CASSDPSLGSHEQYF
TRBJ2-5	.	.	TRBV9	TGTGCCAGCAGCGGACCGACTAGACAAGAGACCCAGTACTTC	CASSGPTRQETQYF
TRBJ1-1	.	.	TRBV25-1	TGTGCCAGCAGTGACTATCCTATGAACACTGAAGCTTTCTTT	CASSDYPMNTEAFF
TRBJ1-3	.	TRBD1	TRBV5-1	TGCGCCAGCAGCACGACGACAGGGCCCTCTGGAAACACCATATATTTT	CASSTTTGPSGNTIYF
TRBJ2-3	.	.	TRBV5-8	TGTGCCAGCAGCTTCCTGGGGGGTGCCGTTGATACGCAGTATTTT	CASSFLGGAVDTQYF
TRBJ1-1	.	.	TRBV19	TGTGCCAGTAGTATTTGGCAGGGTGGCACTGAAGCTTTCTTT	CASSIWQGGTEAFF
TRBJ1-1	.	.	TRBV11-2	TGTGCCAGCACCCAGGGACTCTCTGAAGCTTTCTTT	CASTQGLSEAFF
TRBJ2-3	few	.	TRBV7-9	TGTGCCAGCAGCTCCAGGCTTGAGGGCCTGGATACGCAGTATTTT	CASSSRLEGLDTQYF
TRBJ1-1	.	.	TRBV5-6	TGTGCCAGCAGCTTGAACAGACTGAACACTGAAGCTTTCTTT	CASSLNRLNTEAFF
TRBJ1-2	few	.	TRBV5-1	TGCGCCAGCAGCTCCGGACGGAACAGGAACTATGGCTACACCTTC	CASSSGRNRNYGYTF
TRBJ1-5	few	.	TRBV4-1	TGCGCCAGCAGCCAAGACAATAATCAGCCCCAGCATTTT	CASSQDNNQPQHF
TRBJ1-5	.	.	TRBV7-9	TGTGCCAGCAGCCCCGATAGGGGTCAAATTTTTAGCAATCAGCCCCAGCATTTT	CASSPDRGQIFSNQPQHF
TRBJ1-5	.	.	TRBV21-1	TGTGCCAGCAGCAAAGTCTTACAGGGCGTTGGGGATCAGCCCCAGCATTTT	CASSKVLQGVGDQPQHF
TRBJ1-2	.	.	TRBV10-3	TGTGCCATCAGTATCGACAGGACAGTAGGGTTTGAGTATGGCTACACCTTC	CAISIDRTVGFEYGYTF
TRBJ1-2	.	.	TRBV11-2	TGTGCCAGCAGAGCCCAGGGAACTTTCTATGGCTACACCTTC	CASRAQGTFYGYTF
TRBJ2-7	few	.	TRBV7-2	TGTGCCAGCAGCCCGAGCTCCTACGAGCAGTACTTC	CASSPSSYEQYF
TRBJ1-3	.	.	TRBV19	TGTGCCAGTAGCACTAGGGACACCATATATTTT	CASSTRDTIYF
TRBJ2-1	.	.	TRBV18	TGTGCCAGCTCAAGCCCGGATGAGCAGTTCTTC	CASSSPDEQFF
TRBJ1-1	once	.	TRBV11-3	TGTGCCAGCAGCTTAGACAGGAACACTGAAGCTTTCTTT	CASSLDRNTEAFF
TRBJ2-1	.	.	TRBV28	TGTGCCAGCAGTTTATCCGGCAGATCGCGGAATGAGCAGTTCTTC	CASSLSGRSRNEQFF
TRBJ2-1	.	TRBD1	TRBV12-3/TRBV12-4	TGTGCCAGCAGTTCCGACAGGGACAATGAGCAGTTCTTC	CASSSDRDNEQFF
TRBJ2-7	.	.	TRBV30	TGTGCCTGGACGCTAGACAGGTACTACGAGCAGTACTTC	CAWTLDRYYEQYF
TRBJ1-2	.	TRBD1	TRBV25-1	TGTGCCAGCAGGGGGACAGGACTCAGCTATGGCTACACCTTC	CASRGTGLSYGYTF
TRBJ2-2	.	TRBD1	TRBV5-4	TGTGCCAGCAGCCGAGGCCTTCGACAGGGGAACACCGGGGAGCTGTTTTTT	CASSRGLRQGNTGELFF
TRBJ1-2	.	TRBD1	TRBV5-6	TGTGCCAGCAGCGACCAAGTGGTTGGACAGGGAGGATTCTATGGCTACACCTTC	CASSDQVVGQGGFYGYTF
TRBJ2-5	once	TRBD1	TRBV5-1	TGCGCCAGCAGCGTGAGACAGGGGGCTGAGACCCAGTACTTC	CASSVRQGAETQYF
TRBJ2-3	.	TRBD2	TRBV11-3	TGTGCCAGCAGCTTAGGAGCGGGGAGAAGCACAGATACGCAGTATTTT	CASSLGAGRSTDTQYF
TRBJ2-7	.	.	TRBV5-6	TGTGCCAGCAGCCTACAGGTCTCCGTCTACGAGCAGTACTTC	CASSLQVSVYEQYF
TRBJ2-3	.	TRBD2	TRBV7-6	TGTGCCAGCAGCCCCCTCCTTAGCGGGGGGGCGGCAGATACGCAGTATTTT	CASSPLLSGGAADTQYF
TRBJ1-3	.	.	TRBV6-5	TGTGCCAGCAGTTACTCTGACAGTCCCTCTGGAAACACCATATATTTT	CASSYSDSPSGNTIYF
TRBJ2-1	.	.	TRBV7-9	TGTGCCAGCAGCTTATCGGACAGCCCTTTCTACAATGAGCAGTTCTTC	CASSLSDSPFYNEQFF
TRBJ1-6	.	.	TRBV10-3	TGTGCCATCAGCCAGAAGGGGGATAATTCACCCCTCCACTTT	CAISQKGDNSPLHF
TRBJ1-1	.	.	TRBV5-4	TGTGCCAGCAGCTGGAAAGGGGTTCCCGAAGCTTTCTTT	CASSWKGVPEAFF
TRBJ1-2	.	TRBD1	TRBV18	TGTGCCAGCTCACCCGGGGGACAGGTGGGCTATGGCTACACCTTC	CASSPGGQVGYGYTF
TRBJ2-2	.	TRBD1	TRBV9	TGTGCCAGCAGCGTAGGGACAGGGGGTACATCCGGGGAGCTGTTTTTT	CASSVGTGGTSGELFF
TRBJ2-7	.	TRBD1	TRBV7-9	TGTGCCAGCAGCTACTCGGGACAGGGCATTTACGAGCAGTACTTC	CASSYSGQGIYEQYF
TRBJ1-5	once	.	TRBV7-2	TGTGCCAGCAGCCCCAATACAGGGTCCAATCAGCCCCAGCATTTT	CASSPNTGSNQPQHF
TRBJ2-3	.	TRBD2	TRBV13	TGTGCCAGCAGCTTAGAAACCACTAGCGGGGGCCTGAAAGATGCCACAGATACGCAGTATTTT	CASSLETTSGGLKDATDTQYF
TRBJ2-7	few	TRBD2	TRBV11-2	TGTGCCAGCAGCTTAGGACTAGCGGGGGTGAGCTCCTACGAGCAGTACTTC	CASSLGLAGVSSYEQYF
TRBJ2-7	.	TRBD2	TRBV7-9	TGTGCCAGCAGCCGAGCGGGGTTCTCCTACGAGCAGTACTTC	CASSRAGFSYEQYF
TRBJ1-1	once	TRBD1	TRBV28	TGTGCCAGCAGTTCTCGACAGGGGGCTAGAGGGTGGGACACTGAAGCTTTCTTT	CASSSRQGARGWDTEAFF
TRBJ2-4	.	.	TRBV30	TGTGCCTGGAGGGTCCCTGGGGGCCTGGGAAACATTCAGTACTTC	CAWRVPGGLGNIQYF
TRBJ1-5	few	TRBD1	TRBV2	TGTGCCAGCAGTGACTCCGGGACAGGTTACCAGCCCCAGCATTTT	CASSDSGTGYQPQHF
TRBJ2-7	.	.	TRBV18	TGTGCCAGCTCACCAGACAGAGCCTACGAGCAGTACTTC	CASSPDRAYEQYF
TRBJ1-1	.	.	TRBV4-1	TGCGCCAGCAGCCCGACAGGACCTCTCGAAGCTTTCTTT	CASSPTGPLEAFF
TRBJ1-1	.	.	TRBV28	TGTGCCAGCACCATGAAGGCAGGGTCTGAAGCTTTCTTT	CASTMKAGSEAFF
TRBJ2-2	.	.	TRBV19	TGTGCCAGTAGTATAGCGACCGGGTACGGGACCGGGGAGCTGTTTTTT	CASSIATGYGTGELFF
TRBJ2-3	.	.	TRBV7-9	TGTGCCAGCAGCTCTCTCGCAGGAGATACGCAGTATTTT	CASSSLAGDTQYF
TRBJ2-5	.	TRBD1	TRBV19	TGTGCCAGTATGGGACAGGCCCAAGAGACCCAGTACTTC	CASMGQAQETQYF
TRBJ1-2	.	TRBD1	TRBV7-9	TGTGCCAGCAGCCTGGGGGGACAGGGGGCGTCTGGCTACACCTTC	CASSLGGQGASGYTF
TRBJ2-4	.	.	TRBV5-1	TGCGCCAGCAGTACGGGTTCTGTAGCCAAAAACATTCAGTACTTC	CASSTGSVAKNIQYF
TRBJ2-2	few	TRBD2	TRBV5-1	TGCGCCAGCAGCAGATTAGCGGGGGGGCCTCAGACCGGGGAGCTGTTTTTT	CASSRLAGGPQTGELFF
TRBJ2-7	.	TRBD2	TRBV7-9	TGTGCCAGCAGCCCTAGCGGGGGTGGGTCCTACGAGCAGTACTTC	CASSPSGGGSYEQYF
TRBJ2-6	.	.	TRBV2	TGTGCCAGCAGCCAGACCGGGGGGCCAGGTGGGGCCAACGTCCTGACTTTC	CASSQTGGPGGANVLTF